The T cell receptor beta chain under discussion was sequenced for a study of shared clonotypes between healthy human individuals. CDR1 is SNHLY, CDR2 FYNNEI, per germline. V shed 3 bases and J shed 0 bases, with 6 bases lying between them. The CDR3 spans 15 residues. The data were produced by immunoSEQ multiplex PCR, yet TCRdb's version contains in-frame clones alone and is incomplete. The sample lists some 1.5 million clones, 95% to 99% seen once, with approximately 0.45% in the top ten. The sample comprised naive CD4+ T cells sorted from blood. The subset here: CD45RA+ positively selected. The origin of this receptor is a young man in good health. The chain carries TRBV2 and TRBJ2-6; the D is unclear. CDR3 sequence: CASSEWLSGANVLTF. The CDR3 DNA follows: TGTGCCAGCAGTGAGTGGCTCTCTGGGGCCAACGTCCTGACTTTC.